Here is one TCR beta chain with its context. Its antigen is not identified. This entry is derived from a study of T cell responses to AZD1222 COVID-19 vaccine. For the study at large: Second-dose intervals near 4 or 12 weeks were combined. Study results and limitations: The span of vaccine-associated CD4 TCRs extended across spike, with dominance at 160-218 and 743-854. Females outnumbered males among donors, who were mostly white British; clonal diversity was possibly underestimated. Targeting of unmutated variant regions was reportedly seen in nearly half of spike-specific TCRs.

The CDR3 is 13 residues long. Trimming removed 6 bases from V and 8 bases from J; junction bases left unmatched: 8. Germline lookup yields CDR1 SQVTM and CDR2 ANQGSEA. Using immunoSEQ multiplex PCR, the repertoire was profiled, and TCRdb retains in-frame clones only, with some absent. The repertoire holds over 65,000 clones, with 86% as singletons. The sequence derives from an adult in good health. Sample: peripheral blood, taken on day 0 of AZD1222 vaccination. This rearrangement joins TRBV29-1 to TRBJ2-2, with 8 bases that match TRBD1. The CDR3 protein is CSVGQGPEGELFF. CDR3 coding DNA: TGCAGCGTCGGACAGGGCCCGGAAGGGGAGCTGTTTTTT.